A single sample gave rise to the 4 T cell receptor beta chains below, sequenced in a study of shared clonotypes between healthy human individuals. Using immunoSEQ multiplex PCR, the repertoire was profiled, and TCRdb retains in-frame clones only, with some absent. Altogether about 980,000 clones are present, over 60% being singletons, with the ten largest covering about 1.5%. Specimen: memory CD4+ T cells sorted from blood. Subset described: CD45RA-negative fraction. These TCRs come from a man aged 18 to 30 in good health.

CDR3 in amino acids: CASSLNTGQGETQYF. As DNA, the CDR3 is TGTGCCAGCAGCTTAAACACGGGGCAGGGGGAGACCCAGTACTTC. The rearrangement uses TRBV7-3 and TRBJ2-5, with TRBD1 as a possible D gene (6 bases). This CDR3 has 15 residues. Germline CDR1 is SGHTA and CDR2 is FQGTGA. V was shortened by 1 base and J by 5 bases, with 14 bases between the two germline ends.

The chain joins TRBV28 to TRBJ2-1; TRBD2 might be the D (7 bases). Between the trimmed V and J ends, which lost 2 bases and 3 bases, there was a span of 11 bases. CDR1 and CDR2 from the germline V gene are MDHEN and SYDVKM. This CDR3 region has 15 residues. The DNA for the CDR3 is TGTGCCAGCAGTTTAAGGGGGGGGCTCTACAATGAGCAGTTCTTC. It yields the protein CASSLRGGLYNEQFF.

The rearrangement uses TRBV6-5 and TRBJ1-2; D is perhaps TRBD1 (5 bases). Per germline, CDR1 MNHEY and CDR2 SVGAGI. With 6 bases removed from V and 2 bases from J, the gap between germline ends came to 13 bases. There are 14 residues in the CDR3. The CDR3 DNA reads TGTGCCAGCAGATACCTGACAGAGAACTATGGCTACACCTTC. As protein: CASRYLTENYGYTF.

V is TRBV6-5 and J is TRBJ1-2, with a weak D call TRBD1 (5 bases). CDR1 MNHEY and CDR2 SVGAGI come from the germline V gene. The CDR3 runs 13 residues. V lost 5 bases and J 5 bases, leaving 12 bases between the germline ends. The CDR3 loop is CASSRDGQYGYTF. CDR3 nucleotide sequence: TGTGCCAGCAGTCGGGACGGACAATATGGCTACACCTTC.